The present T cell receptor (beta chain) was sequenced within a study of shared clonotypes between healthy human individuals. Across the whole study: Each donor's CD4 naive and CD4 memory cells filled three plates apiece, CD8 naive two, and CD8 memory one. Findings of the study overall: In contrast to clonotypes shared by all four donors, non-shared clonotypes had lower generation probabilities.

Sorted subsets were amplified in replicate PCRs using around 220 ng DNA, 25,000 to 30,000 T cell genomes. The method was immunoSEQ multiplex PCR; TCRdb's version includes in-frame clones alone and lacks a portion of them. The sample shows 2 million to 3 million clones, 85% to 95% of them seen only once. Losses at the gene ends were 0 bases for V and 4 bases for J; bases not matched to a gene: 7. CDR3 length: 16 amino acids. The germline V gene has CDR1 SGHRS and CDR2 YFSETQ. In this sample, this clone turned up once. As yet, its antigen is unknown. The receptor comes from a man aged 18 to 35 in good health. Sample: naive CD4+ T cells sorted from blood. Documented subset: CD45RA+ positively selected. This chain joins TRBV5-1 and TRBJ2-7; 10 bases map to TRBD1. The CDR3 sequence: CASSLGQGANTYEQYF. The CDR3 DNA is TGCGCCAGCAGCTTGGGACAGGGGGCAAATACTTACGAGCAGTACTTC.